Shown below are 26 T cell receptor beta chains from a single sample sequenced in a study of CD8 T cells in Susac syndrome. RNA amounts of about 0.45 to 1 ug underwent reverse transcription with random hexamers. One entry per CDR3 protein, called by TCRdb with MiXCR from the immunoSEQ multiplex PCR reads. In the table there are 95,000 to 150,000 distinct CDR3 sequences, about 93% of which are singletons. The specimen sequenced was CD8+ T cells from PBMCs. The receptor source for this set is a human donor with Susac syndrome.

This clonotype has just one count. J is TRBJ1-6 and V is TRBV4-2; TRBD1 matches at 7 bases. V dropped 3 bases and J dropped 10; count of bases not matched to a gene: 6. Germline V CDR1 and CDR2: LGHNA, YNFKEQ. The CDR3 is 14 residues long. This CDR3 is CASSHGTASSPLHF. The CDR3 region has the DNA TGTGCCAGCAGCCACGGGACAGCGAGCTCACCCCTCCACTTT.

The chain carries TRBV12-3 or TRBV12-4 and TRBJ2-5; 10 nucleotides align to TRBD1. J gave up 6 bases and V 4 bases, and 5 bases lay outside the gene matches. This CDR3 is built from 14 residues. The CDR3 loop reads CASSWGQGKKTQYF. The CDR3 nucleotides are TGTGCCAGCAGTTGGGGACAGGGGAAAAAGACCCAGTACTTC.

V usage is TRBV12-3 or TRBV12-4 and J usage is TRBJ1-4; 7 bases are a match to TRBD1. V gave up 1 base and J gave up 7 bases; unmatched junction bases: 3. The CDR3 spans 14 residues. CDR3 protein: CASSLGGQTEKLFF. CDR3 nucleotides: TGTGCCAGCAGTTTAGGGGGACAGACTGAAAAACTGTTTTTT.

This rearrangement joins TRBV12-3 or TRBV12-4 to TRBJ2-7; D may be TRBD1 or TRBD2 (6 bases each). The length of the CDR3 is 13 residues. V dropped 6 bases and J dropped 10 bases, with 19 bases sitting between them. CDR3 sequence: CASSPFGGAGQYF. As DNA, the CDR3 is TGTGCCAGCAGCCCGTTTGGGGGCGCGGGACAGTACTTC.

This clonotype was counted a single time. The V call is TRBV24-1, the J call TRBJ1-2; the D is unclear. The germline V gene encodes CDR1 KGHDR and CDR2 SFDVKD. The CDR3 is made up of 15 amino acids. V was pared by 3 bases and J by 8 bases, with 18 bases between. The chain's CDR3 is CATSDPGSSSRGYTF. The CDR3 DNA reads as TGTGCCACCAGTGATCCTGGGTCGTCCTCGCGGGGCTACACCTTC.

The chain uses TRBV15 and TRBJ1-3; D is ambiguous. Germline-derived CDR1 and CDR2 are LNHNV and YYDKDF (reference sequence). This CDR3 region has 15 residues. Between the trimmed V and J ends, which lost 5 bases and 0 bases, there was a span of 11 bases. CDR3 bases: TGTGCCACCAGCTCAAGGACGGTCTCTGGAAACACCATATATTTT. It translates to CATSSRTVSGNTIYF.

The chain links TRBV4-1 to TRBJ2-3; weak D call: TRBD2 (5 bases). This CDR3 has 15 residues. Germline V gives CDR1 MGHRA, CDR2 YSYEKL. Trimming removed 0 bases at V and 1 base at J, with 8 bases between. CDR3 protein: CASSQEGSGTDTQYF. CDR3 in DNA: TGCGCCAGCAGCCAAGAAGGTAGCGGCACAGATACGCAGTATTTT.

The rearrangement uses TRBV15 and TRBJ2-7, with D perhaps matching TRBD1 (5 bases). The germline V gene has CDR1 LNHNV and CDR2 YYDKDF (reference sequence). V was trimmed by 1 base and J by 6 bases, leaving 10 bases between them. The CDR3 consists of 13 residues. The CDR3 coding sequence is TGTGCCACCAGCAGAGTAAGGGGCGGCGAGCAGTACTTC. Translation: CATSRVRGGEQYF.

The gene calls are TRBV29-1 and TRBJ2-1; a weak D match, TRBD1 (6 bases). This CDR3 has 14 residues. V was pared by 6 bases and J by 5 bases, with 17 bases between. Germline V gene lookup returns CDR1 SQVTM and CDR2 ANQGSEA. CDR3 residues: CSVTLGDTHNEQFF. The CDR3 coding sequence is TGCAGCGTCACACTAGGGGACACCCACAATGAGCAGTTCTTC.

The J gene is TRBJ1-5, the V gene TRBV6-5, with a weak D call TRBD1 (6 bases). The CDR3 runs to 14 residues. Germline lookup yields CDR1 MNHEY and CDR2 SVGAGI. Trimming removed 10 bases from V and 0 bases from J, with 13 bases in between. CDR3 DNA: TGTGCCACCCAAACAGGGAATAGCAATCAGCCCCAGCATTTT. Its translation is CATQTGNSNQPQHF.

The chain uses TRBV27 and TRBJ1-1; D is undetermined. This CDR3 is 13 amino acids long. The V end lost 5 bases, the J end lost 1 base, and 8 bases lay between the germline ends. The germline CDR1 and CDR2 sequences are MNHEY and SMNVEV (reference sequence). CDR3 sequence (DNA): TGTGCCAGCAGTAATACGGAGAACACTGAAGCTTTCTTT. Its translation is CASSNTENTEAFF.

This clonotype was found once. The J gene is TRBJ2-1, the V gene TRBV7-9; D unresolved. Trimming removed 1 base from V and 5 bases from J, with 12 bases in between. The CDR3 totals 15 residues. Germline assignment: CDR1 SEHNR and CDR2 FQNEAQ (reference sequence). CDR3 protein: CASSLGFGQDNEQFF. The DNA of the CDR3 is TGTGCCAGCAGCTTAGGTTTTGGGCAGGACAATGAGCAGTTCTTC.

V gene TRBV30 combines with J gene TRBJ2-3; D not certain. V lost 0 bases and J 5 bases, leaving 6 bases between the germline ends. The CDR3 is 12 residues long. Germline-derived CDR1 and CDR2 are GTSNPN and SVGIG (reference sequence). CDR3 residues: CAWSVLGDTQYF. CDR3 nucleotides: TGTGCCTGGAGTGTACTGGGAGATACGCAGTATTTT.

J is TRBJ1-1 and V is TRBV3-1; weak D call: TRBD1 (6 bases). This CDR3 has 16 amino acids. Germline values: CDR1 LGHDT, CDR2 YNNKEL (reference sequence). V was pared by 1 base and J by 5 bases, with 17 bases between. CDR3: CASSQGMGAGGTEAFF. The DNA of the CDR3 is TGTGCCAGCAGCCAAGGTATGGGGGCCGGGGGAACTGAAGCTTTCTTT.

The gene calls are TRBV6-1 and TRBJ1-2, with 8 bases matching TRBD1. This CDR3 is 16 amino acids long. The V segment lost 0 bases and the J segment 4 bases; nucleotides outside the gene matches: 7. Germline CDR1 is MNHNS and CDR2 is SASEGT. DNA of the CDR3: TGTGCCAGCAGTGAAGCACCGGGACAGGCGGTCTATGGCTACACCTTC. As protein: CASSEAPGQAVYGYTF.

The V call is TRBV7-9, the J call TRBJ2-3, with 16 bases identical to TRBD2. This CDR3 contains 19 residues. Germline V lookup: CDR1 SEHNR, CDR2 FQNEAQ (reference sequence). V was pared by 3 bases and J by 5 bases, with 11 bases of the junction left unmatched. Here the CDR3 reads CASSFPWGTSGGAVDTQYF. The CDR3 DNA sequence: TGTGCCAGCAGCTTCCCCTGGGGGACTAGCGGGGGGGCCGTAGATACGCAGTATTTT.

The chain is built from TRBV4-1 and TRBJ1-1, with a tentative D call TRBD1 (6 bases). This CDR3 comprises 16 residues. Germline V gene sequence: CDR1 MGHRA, CDR2 YSYEKL. V was shortened by 4 bases and J by 3 bases, with 18 bases between the two germline ends. DNA for the CDR3: TGCGCCAGCAGCCCCCCCTCCCCGGGGGCGCACACTGAAGCTTTCTTT. Translating it yields CASSPPSPGAHTEAFF.

The chain joins TRBV12-3 or TRBV12-4 to TRBJ2-3, with TRBD2 as a possible D gene (5 bases). V dropped 5 bases and J dropped 0 bases, with 12 bases sitting between them. The CDR3 runs 15 residues. CDR3 residues: CASSRIATSTDTQYF. The CDR3 coding sequence is TGTGCCAGCAGTCGAATAGCGACTAGCACAGATACGCAGTATTTT.

The chain joins TRBV20-1 to TRBJ2-1, with D unresolved. V shed 6 bases and J shed 10 bases, with 25 bases lying between them. There are 15 residues in the CDR3. The germline gives CDR1 DFQATT, CDR2 SNEGSKA (reference sequence). CDR3: CSAKGSAPHLGEQFF. CDR3 nucleotides: TGCAGTGCAAAAGGGTCTGCGCCTCATCTTGGGGAGCAGTTCTTC.

V gene TRBV21-1 combines with J gene TRBJ2-5; the D call of TRBD1 is as the table states it, not checked on the DNA. TRBV21-1 is a pseudogene segment. CDR3 length: 13 residues. The CDR3 nucleotides are TGTGCCAGCAGCAAAGGAACGGACAGGGGGAAGTACTTC. Translating gives CASSKGTDRGKYF.

This chain joins TRBV24-1 and TRBJ2-3; 8 positions match TRBD2. After removal of 8 bases from V and 2 bases from J, the junction contained 8 bases not matched to a gene. From germline, CDR1 is KGHDR and CDR2 SFDVKD. This CDR3 is 15 amino acids long. Written as DNA, the CDR3 is TGTGCCACCACCGAGGGAGCGGGGGACACAGATACGCAGTATTTT. It translates to CATTEGAGDTDTQYF.

V is TRBV4-1 and J is TRBJ2-3; a weak D match, TRBD2 (6 bases). Trimming took 4 bases from V and 2 from J, leaving 22 bases between them. The CDR3 runs 18 residues. Germline V gives CDR1 MGHRA, CDR2 YSYEKL. Here the CDR3 reads CASSPSGLPHPSTDTQYF. Here the CDR3 DNA reads TGCGCCAGCAGCCCATCGGGACTCCCCCACCCCTCCACAGATACGCAGTATTTT.

The chain has TRBV7-8 and TRBJ2-3; TRBD1 aligns across 7 bases. The CDR3 contains 15 residues. Unmatched junction bases numbered 15, after V lost 6 bases and J lost 9 bases. Germline CDR1 is SGHVS and CDR2 is FQNEAQ. For the CDR3, the DNA is TGTGCCAGCAGTTCACCGGGACAGTTTTCCCCAACGCAGTATTTT. Its protein is CASSSPGQFSPTQYF.

The V gene is TRBV19, the J gene TRBJ1-2; the match to TRBD1 covers 9 bases. The V gene's germline CDR1 is LNHDA and CDR2 SQIVND (reference sequence). The CDR3 loop spans 14 amino acids. J was trimmed by 4 bases and V by 9 bases; bases with no gene match: 9. CDR3 sequence (DNA): TGTGCCAGCGACGAAGGACAGGGGATCTATGGCTACACCTTC. It is translated as CASDEGQGIYGYTF.

CDR3 sequence (DNA): TGTGCCAGCAGCGTAGAAGGGGGGCGGAATTCACCCCTCCACTTT. Its translation: CASSVEGGRNSPLHF. The chain links TRBV9 to TRBJ1-6; D might be TRBD1 (6 bases). Trimming stripped 0 bases from V and 7 bases from J, with 11 bases between. Germline V gives CDR1 SGDLS, CDR2 YYNGEE. This CDR3 region has 15 residues. The whole variable domain, filled in from reference TRBV9 and TRBJ1-6, reads DSGVTQTPKHLITATGQRVTLRCSPRSGDLSVYWYQQSLDQGLQFLIQYYNGEERAKGNILERFSAQQFPDLHSELNLSSLELGDSALYFCASSVEGGRNSPLHFGNGTRLTVT.

This clonotype was detected only a few times. V gene TRBV4-1 combines with J gene TRBJ2-1; 8 nucleotides agree with TRBD1. The CDR3 spans 16 residues. Germline assignment: CDR1 MGHRA and CDR2 YSYEKL. V lost 2 bases and J lost 4; bases outside the gene matches: 7. The DNA for the CDR3 is TGCGCCAGCAGCCAACTTATGCAGGGGGCATACAATGAGCAGTTCTTC. Translating it yields CASSQLMQGAYNEQFF.